The sequence of this TCR beta chain was determined in a study of blood T cell repertoires in COVID-19. Whole-study context: The samples span acute and convalescent COVID-19 from the United States, Italy and Spain.

Trimming left V 1 base short and J 7 bases short, with 8 bases between. Per the germline V gene, CDR1 is SGHDN and CDR2 is FVKESK. This CDR3 is built from 12 residues. This table comes from immunoSEQ multiplex PCR, and its TCRdb copy is limited to in-frame clones, with some not included. The table shows around 170,000 clones, with approximately 84% occurring only once. Cohort 3 donors were reported recovered after two negative PCRs, clearance, or symptom resolution. The sequencing input was PBMCs or T cells enriched from blood (not recorded which). The source is a man aged 50-59 years who had recovered from COVID-19. The chain has TRBV14 and TRBJ2-7, with TRBD2 as a possible D gene (5 bases). The CDR3 DNA sequence: TGTGCCAGCAGCCAAGTACCGGGAGAGCAGTACTTC. Translation: CASSQVPGEQYF.